This is a list of T cell receptor beta chains from one sample in a study of CD8+ T cells in alopecia areata. The method was immunoSEQ multiplex PCR; TCRdb's version includes in-frame clones alone and lacks a portion of them. The sample shows fewer than 200,000 clones, about 67% of them seen only once. Sequencing used CD8+ T cells sorted from blood, obtained at week 0. The source of these receptors is a human donor with alopecia areata. The conserved cysteine and the conserved F or W are not part of the CDR3 here. Expanded clones are given a class, and other clones once, few, many or no size at all.

>TRBJ2-1|TRBV9|-
ASSVGGEQF
>TRBJ1-4|TRBV29-1|-
SVHITTNEKLF
>TRBJ1-1|TRBV5-1|-
ASSLAGWREAF
>TRBJ1-2|TRBV4-1|-
ASSPGSGYGYT
>TRBJ2-3|TRBV7-8|-
ASSQSTGQYTDTQY
>TRBJ1-5|TRBV23-1|few
ASRHPQVEYSNQPQH
>TRBJ2-5|TRBV5-1|-
ASSFGLPETQY
>TRBJ1-1|TRBV6-1|-
ASSEAETNTEAF
>TRBJ2-7|TRBV29-1|-
SVEDRAGGDKQY
>TRBJ2-3|TRBV13|-
ASNQPTGQVGTDTQY
>TRBJ2-3|TRBV30|-
ARTAGTGATDTQY
>TRBJ2-2|TRBV29-1|once
SVGGGPNTGELF
>TRBJ2-1|TRBV5-6|-
ASSSEGALNEQF
>TRBJ1-6|TRBV27|-
ASSLSQQGTYNSPLH
>TRBJ1-1|TRBV7-2|-
ASSLWLSGPDTEAF
>TRBJ2-3|TRBV29-1|-
SVEDASGGIDTQY
>TRBJ2-5|TRBV6-6|few
ASSLRLAGGGETQY
>TRBJ2-3|TRBV7-6|-
ASSPRTSGGVADTQY
>TRBJ2-7|TRBV7-9|-
ASSTQARGLSSYEQY
>TRBJ2-2|TRBV4-1|once
ASSQFTGELF
>TRBJ2-7|TRBV5-1|-
ASSPGTPFEQY
>TRBJ2-7|TRBV29-1|-
SVGTGWDYEQY
>TRBJ2-3|TRBV5-6|-
ASSFGLAPDTQY
>TRBJ2-5|TRBV29-1|-
SVSPGQGPQEIQY
>TRBJ1-5|TRBV2|-
ASSEDPLDRQNQPQH
>TRBJ2-2|TRBV7-9|-
AGWGNTGELF
>TRBJ1-2|TRBV27|few
ASSITGGINYGYT
>TRBJ1-1|TRBV7-2|few
ASSKITGAGEAF
>TRBJ2-7|TRBV7-9|few
ASSPPTGDYEQY
>TRBJ1-1|TRBV30|-
AWRGEGHTEAF
>TRBJ1-5|TRBV30|-
AWSHQGLGQPQH
>TRBJ1-1|TRBV10-3|few
AISPGTGGRNTEAF
>TRBJ1-5|TRBV5-5|-
ASSPLSNQPQH
>TRBJ1-2|TRBV27|-
ASRKGQGNYGYT
>TRBJ2-4|TRBV5-4|-
ASRHPGGCPFRAKNIQY
>TRBJ2-5|TRBV6-1|few
ASTGTSQETQY
>TRBJ2-7|TRBV4-1|few
ASSQVFGGWYEQY
>TRBJ1-2|TRBV27|once
ASRQGSSYGYT
>TRBJ2-3|TRBV27|once
ASSLVRAAGTDTQY
>TRBJ1-2|TRBV27|few
ASSFQGPVGYT
>TRBJ2-5|TRBV30|-
AWSGLAGGRGGETQY
>TRBJ2-1|TRBV14|-
ASSQEWLAISSYNEQF
>TRBJ1-1|TRBV13|few
ASSLGLGGAETEAF
>TRBJ1-1|TRBV9|-
ASSARLSSMNTEAF